Shown below are 27 T cell receptor beta chains from a single sample sequenced in a study of blood T cell repertoires in COVID-19. Sequencing used immunoSEQ multiplex PCR; TCRdb keeps in-frame clones, though not all of them. The sample lists about 480,000 clones, about nine tenths occurring once. Sequencing used peripheral blood. These receptors were taken from a woman aged 50 to 65 with COVID-19, enrolled during active disease.

CDR3 region: CASSYSIGPGLYEQYF. Here the CDR3 DNA reads TGTGCCAGCAGTTACTCGATAGGGCCAGGGTTATACGAGCAGTACTTC. The chain uses TRBV6-2 or TRBV6-3 and TRBJ2-7, with D possibly TRBD1 on 5 matching bases. Trimming pared 0 bases from V and 4 bases from J, leaving 16 bases between. The CDR3 totals 16 residues. The germline CDR1 and CDR2 sequences are MNHEY and SVGEGT.

The chain uses TRBV5-1 and TRBJ1-2, with TRBD1 matching over 9 bases. Germline CDR1 SGHRS, CDR2 YFSETQ. This CDR3 has 15 residues. Unmatched junction bases numbered 4, after V lost 2 bases and J lost 2 bases. The DNA of the CDR3 is TGCGCCAGCAGCTTAAGCGGGACAGGGAACTATGGCTACACCTTC. Translation: CASSLSGTGNYGYTF.

This clone showed up just a few times. The junction does not match germline at one end; this may be a read error. The J gene is TRBJ1-1, the V gene TRBV5-1, with D perhaps TRBD1 (5 bases). The CDR3 length is 12 residues. The germline V gene encodes CDR1 SGHRS and CDR2 YFSETQ. In DNA form, the CDR3 reads TGCGCCAGCAGCTTTCTAGGGACTGTAGCTTTCTTT. This encodes CASSFLGTVAFF.

The CDR3, as DNA: TGTGCCAGCAGTCGCGGACAGGGGAACACTGAAGCTTTCTTT. Its protein is CASSRGQGNTEAFF. This chain connects TRBV3-1 (or the pseudogene TRBV3-2) to TRBJ1-1; TRBD1 matches at 8 bases. From germline, CDR1 is LGHDT and CDR2 YNNKEL (reference sequence). CDR3 size: 14 residues. V lost 6 bases, J lost 1 base, and 4 bases stayed unmatched.

CDR3 in amino acids: CASSINPGQGQPQHF. CDR3 sequence (DNA): TGTGCCAGTAGTATAAACCCGGGACAGGGTCAGCCCCAGCATTTT. V usage is TRBV19 and J usage is TRBJ1-5; 9 bases line up with TRBD1. Germline CDR1 and CDR2: LNHDA and SQIVND (reference sequence). The length of the CDR3 is 15 residues. The V segment lost 2 bases and the J segment 6 bases; nucleotides outside the gene matches: 5.

This clone was seen a single time. This rearrangement joins TRBV2 to TRBJ1-1, with 9 bases aligning to TRBD1. Germline CDR1 is SNHLY and CDR2 is FYNNEI. CDR3 length equals 16 residues. V gave up 4 bases and J gave up 6 bases; unmatched junction bases: 12. CDR3 sequence: CASSGGMTGGGAEAFF. The CDR3 DNA reads TGTGCCAGCAGTGGGGGCATGACAGGGGGTGGGGCTGAAGCTTTCTTT.

V gene TRBV30 combines with J gene TRBJ1-5; no definite D call. Germline assignment: CDR1 GTSNPN and CDR2 SVGIG (reference sequence). The CDR3 covers 14 residues. The V end was cut by 3 bases, the J end by 0 bases, with 9 bases between. The chain's CDR3 is CAWRSDNSNQPQHF. CDR3 nucleotides: TGTGCCTGGAGGTCAGACAATAGCAATCAGCCCCAGCATTTT.

This rearrangement joins TRBV29-1 to TRBJ2-7; D is perhaps TRBD1 (5 bases). The CDR3 length is 11 residues. Germline V gives CDR1 SQVTM, CDR2 ANQGSEA. Trimming cost V 4 bases and J 5 bases, with 9 bases left between them. The CDR3 here is CSVGSGNEQYF. The CDR3, as DNA: TGCAGCGTTGGGTCAGGGAACGAGCAGTACTTC.

This chain's CDR3 is CASSSRSGGRIRGDTQYF. Here the CDR3 DNA reads TGTGCCAGCAGCTCTCGTTCTGGGGGCCGAATAAGAGGAGATACGCAGTATTTT. V usage is TRBV11-2 and J usage is TRBJ2-3; possibly TRBD1 for D (6 bases). The CDR3 extends over 18 amino acids. V lost 4 bases to trimming and J lost 5 bases, with 25 bases between them. Germline CDR1 reads SGHAT; CDR2 reads FQNNGV.

V is TRBV7-9 and J is TRBJ1-1; TRBD1 is a possible D gene (6 bases). Germline assignment: CDR1 SEHNR and CDR2 FQNEAQ (reference sequence). This CDR3 has 12 amino acids. The V gene lost 5 bases and the J gene lost 3 bases, with 7 bases spanning the gap. This chain's CDR3 is CASSRTDTEAFF. Written as DNA, the CDR3 is TGTGCCAGCAGCAGGACAGACACTGAAGCTTTCTTT.

The chain has TRBV10-3 and TRBJ2-7; the match to TRBD1 covers 10 bases. Germline CDR1 reads ENHRY; CDR2 reads SYGVKD. CDR3 size: 14 residues. Trimming took 7 bases from V and 5 from J; bases not matched to a gene: 8. CDR3 DNA sequence: TGTGCCATCAAAGAGGGGACAGGGGCCGACGAGCAGTACTTC. It yields the protein CAIKEGTGADEQYF.

The rearrangement uses TRBV9 and TRBJ2-3, with TRBD1 as a possible D gene (5 bases). V lost 2 bases, J lost 0 bases, and 7 bases lay in between. The CDR3 has 14 residues. CDR1 is SGDLS, CDR2 YYNGEE, per germline. The CDR3 region is CASSVGASTDTQYF. The CDR3 DNA follows: TGTGCCAGCAGCGTTGGGGCCAGCACAGATACGCAGTATTTT.

The chain links TRBV2 to TRBJ1-4, with 9 bases matching TRBD1. Germline-derived CDR1 and CDR2 are SNHLY and FYNNEI. V was clipped by 0 bases and J by 6 bases; unmatched bases: 2. The CDR3 length is 15 residues. Written as DNA, the CDR3 is TGTGCCAGCAGTGAAGCGCGGACAGGGGATGAAAAACTGTTTTTT. Translating it yields CASSEARTGDEKLFF. The variable domain in full, with the rest retrieved from reference TRBV2 and TRBJ1-4, is EPEVTQTPSHQVTQMGQEVILRCVPISNHLYFYWYRQILGQKVEFLVSFYNNEISEKSEIFDDQFSVERPDGSNFTLKIRSTKLEDSAMYFCASSEARTGDEKLFFGSGTQLSVL.

This clone has just one count. V is TRBV21-1 and J is TRBJ1-5. TRBV21-1 is a pseudogene segment. CDR3 length equals 13 residues. The CDR3 reads CASSKAGCQPQHF. In DNA, the CDR3 is TGTGCCAGCAGCAAAGCCGGGTGTCAGCCCCAGCATTTT.

V and J are TRBV9 and TRBJ2-1; 7 bases agree with TRBD2. This CDR3 region has 15 residues. Trimming cost V 3 bases and J 3 bases; bases outside gene matches: 6. Germline CDR1 reads SGDLS; CDR2 reads YYNGEE. For the CDR3, the DNA is TGTGCCAGCAGCGCCGGGGAGGGGATCTACAATGAGCAGTTCTTC. It encodes CASSAGEGIYNEQFF.

This clone was observed a handful of times. CDR3 region: CASQRSRGSGYTF. The CDR3 nucleotides are TGTGCCAGCCAGAGATCTCGGGGATCCGGCTACACCTTC. The chain uses TRBV19 and TRBJ1-2; D remains ambiguous. Germline CDR1 LNHDA, CDR2 SQIVND (reference sequence). This CDR3 spans 13 amino acids. V lost 9 bases and J 8 bases, leaving 19 bases between the germline ends.

This chain uses TRBV5-8 with TRBJ1-2; weak D call: TRBD1 (5 bases). V was cut by 6 bases and J by 3 bases, with 6 bases left in between. CDR3 length: 11 residues. Germline CDR1 SGHTS, CDR2 YDEGEE. The CDR3 region has the DNA TGTGCCAGCACCAGGGACTATGGCTACACCTTC. This encodes CASTRDYGYTF. Using reference TRBV5-8 and TRBJ1-2 for the parts outside the CDR3, the full variable domain is EAGVTQSPTHLIKTRGQQATLRCSPISGHTSVYWYQQALGLGLQFLLWYDEGEERNRGNFPPRFSGRQFPNYSSELNVNALELEDSALYLCASTRDYGYTFGSGTRLTVV.

This clone came up a few times. The rearrangement links TRBV5-4 to TRBJ2-3; 8 bases align to TRBD2. Germline V gene sequence: CDR1 SGHNT, CDR2 YYREEE (reference sequence). This CDR3 spans 16 amino acids. V trimming: 3 bases; J trimming: 4 bases; junction bases outside the gene matches: 10. The chain's CDR3 is CASSSPIAGQSDTQYF. The CDR3 region has the DNA TGTGCCAGCAGCTCTCCTATAGCGGGGCAGTCAGATACGCAGTATTTT.

This sequence joins TRBV4-1 and TRBJ1-1; weak D call: TRBD1 (6 bases). The CDR3 totals 14 residues. The germline V gene encodes CDR1 MGHRA and CDR2 YSYEKL. CDR3 DNA: TGCGCTATTAGAAACAGGGTATTGGACACTGAAGCTTTCTTT. Encoded protein: CAIRNRVLDTEAFF.

The rearrangement uses TRBV6-2 or TRBV6-3 and TRBJ2-3; TRBD2 is a possible D gene (7 bases). CDR1 and CDR2 (germline): MNHEY, SVGEGT. The germline V and J ends were trimmed by 2 bases and 5 bases, with 20 bases remaining between them. This CDR3 is 17 amino acids long. For the CDR3, the DNA is TGTGCCAGCAGTTACCCGGGGAGGGGGGCCCAGGGAGATACGCAGTATTTT. Protein product: CASSYPGRGAQGDTQYF.

CDR3 DNA: TGTGCCAGCAGCCCGGACAGGGGCGCCCAGTACTTC. Translating it yields CASSPDRGAQYF. The chain employs TRBV3-1 (or the pseudogene TRBV3-2) and TRBJ2-5; 9 bases align to TRBD1. This CDR3 is 12 amino acids long. CDR1 is LGHDT, CDR2 YNNKEL, per germline (reference sequence). V shed 4 bases and J 9 bases; nucleotides not matched to a gene: 3.

V is TRBV18 and J is TRBJ1-1; D possibly corresponds to TRBD1 (5 bases). The CDR3 loop spans 13 amino acids. From germline, CDR1 is KGHSH and CDR2 LQKENI. V was cut by 5 bases and J by 1 base, with 8 bases left in between. The CDR3 loop is CASSTGGNTEAFF. DNA of the CDR3: TGTGCCAGCTCAACCGGGGGGAACACTGAAGCTTTCTTT.

The chain employs TRBV27 and TRBJ1-1; D not resolved. V lost 1 base and J 0 bases, leaving 6 bases between the germline ends. Germline assignment: CDR1 MNHEY and CDR2 SMNVEV (reference sequence). The CDR3 is made up of 14 amino acids. Here the CDR3 DNA reads TGTGCCAGCAGTTTATGGCGGCTGAACACTGAAGCTTTCTTT. It is translated as CASSLWRLNTEAFF.

The chain links TRBV5-6 to TRBJ1-2; D is possibly TRBD1 (6 bases). The ends were cut back, 5 bases at V and 6 bases at J, with 14 bases in the middle. CDR3 length equals 13 residues. Per germline, CDR1 SGHDT and CDR2 YYEEEE. The CDR3 DNA follows: TGTGCCAGCAGTTCGGGTTACAGGGATGGCTACACCTTC. Protein: CASSSGYRDGYTF.

V is TRBV25-1 and J is TRBJ2-1, with TRBD2 matching 9 bases. Germline V gene sequence: CDR1 MGHDK, CDR2 SYGVNS. J gave up 8 bases and V 2 bases, and 1 base lay outside the gene matches. The CDR3 runs 13 residues. The CDR3, as DNA: TGTGCCAGCAGTGAAGTAGCGGGGGATGAGCAGTTCTTC. This gives the protein CASSEVAGDEQFF.

With respect to this clone: Other DNA sequences of this sample code for an identical CDR3. The rearrangement joins TRBV12-3 or TRBV12-4 to TRBJ1-1; 7 bases fit TRBD1. The CDR3 length is 13 residues. V lost 3 bases to trimming and J lost 4 bases; unmatched junction nucleotides: 2. This CDR3 is CASSFAGGTEAFF. CDR3 DNA sequence: TGTGCCAGCAGTTTCGCAGGGGGCACTGAAGCTTTCTTT.

This clone showed up just a few times. V is TRBV24-1 and J is TRBJ2-1; no reliable D call. Germline assignment: CDR1 KGHDR and CDR2 SFDVKD. The length of the CDR3 is 12 residues. Deletions cut 4 bases from V and 4 bases from J, with 4 bases between. This CDR3 reads CATSDRYNEQFF. The CDR3 nucleotides are TGTGCCACCAGTGACCGGTACAATGAGCAGTTCTTC.